This T cell receptor (beta chain) was recovered during a study of PD-L1 blockade in urothelial cancer. Background on the study: Median blood clonality was roughly 0.074, with around 77,000 unique TCRs. Study results and caveats: Durable benefit was linked to greater 3-week expansion of tumor-associated blood clones.

Clones were read by immunoSEQ multiplex PCR, and TCRdb kept only the in-frame ones, dropping some. The sample carries some 110,000 clones, around 93% recorded once. Time point reported: peripheral blood 6 weeks after treatment start. Patients were living with locally advanced or metastatic urothelial carcinoma. V lost 5 bases and J lost 3; bases outside the gene matches: 8. The length of the CDR3 is 15 residues. CDR1 is SGHTA and CDR2 is FQGNSA in the germline V gene. With regard to this clone: The antigen remains unidentified.

The TCR comes from a man between 60 and 75 years old with urothelial cancer. Sample: PBMCs, taken around atezolizumab (anti-PD-L1) treatment. The chain couples TRBV7-2 to TRBJ2-7, with 9 bases matching TRBD1. The CDR3 sequence: CASSIPGQGYYEQYF. CDR3 DNA: TGTGCCAGCAGCATCCCGGGACAGGGCTACTACGAGCAGTACTTC.